The following is a T cell receptor (beta chain) sequence with its context. CDR1 is SNHLY, CDR2 FYNNEI, per germline. V lost 6 bases, J lost 9 bases, and 18 bases lay in between. The CDR3 spans 14 residues. This sample is part of a study of cytotoxic CD8 clonotypes in ibrutinib-treated CLL. The assay was immunoSEQ multiplex PCR, and TCRdb's table has in-frame clones only and misses some. The sample lists roughly 250,000 clones; roughly 70% were seen once. The V call is TRBV2, the J call TRBJ1-5; D is ambiguous. The TCR sequence derives from a human donor with chronic lymphocytic leukemia. The sequences come from PBMCs, collected after 24 months of ibrutinib treatment. The CDR3 bases are TGTGCCAGCAGCGGAACAACCCCAGGAGCGCCCCAGCATTTT. It encodes CASSGTTPGAPQHF.